The rows below give T cell receptor beta chains drawn from one sample of a study of blood T cell repertoires in COVID-19. Data came from immunoSEQ multiplex PCR; TCRdb stores just in-frame clones and leaves some out. The table shows some 200,000 clones, with approximately 90% occurring only once. Material for sequencing was peripheral blood. Receptors originate from a woman under 30 who had recovered from COVID-19. Both conserved end residues are trimmed from each CDR3. The order of the fields is CDR3 protein, V gene, D gene. D genes are given only for firm matches.

CDR3aa: ASSLDGGSSYNEQF
v_gene: TRBV11-3
d_gene: -

CDR3aa: TSSRQLAGDTDTQY
v_gene: TRBV1
d_gene: -

CDR3aa: ASSFGDRAHYGYT
v_gene: TRBV5-1
d_gene: TRBD1

CDR3aa: ASSPYTGKLF
v_gene: TRBV27
d_gene: -

CDR3aa: ASTRTGGISGANVLT
v_gene: TRBV7-9
d_gene: TRBD1

CDR3aa: ATSRQGTASIEAF
v_gene: TRBV15
d_gene: TRBD1

CDR3aa: ASSLARDSSTEAF
v_gene: TRBV7-8
d_gene: TRBD1

CDR3aa: ASSLSGSYEQY
v_gene: TRBV7-3
d_gene: -

CDR3aa: ASSQVGGSVTDTQY
v_gene: TRBV14
d_gene: TRBD2

CDR3aa: ASSLVGQGGYT
v_gene: TRBV7-2
d_gene: TRBD1

CDR3aa: ASSLGQSHMNTEAF
v_gene: TRBV18
d_gene: -

CDR3aa: ASSLSYRSNEKLF
v_gene: TRBV27
d_gene: -

CDR3aa: ASSLLRERNIQY
v_gene: TRBV11-2
d_gene: -

CDR3aa: ASSFTGGNTIY
v_gene: TRBV5-4
d_gene: -

CDR3aa: ASSLQPRDYGYT
v_gene: TRBV6-6
d_gene: -

CDR3aa: ASSRLTGVWSEQY
v_gene: TRBV7-9
d_gene: TRBD1

CDR3aa: ASSVVAGGPVAGYT
v_gene: TRBV9
d_gene: -

CDR3aa: ASSEAQRPAD
v_gene: TRBV2
d_gene: -

CDR3aa: ASSLAGGYEQY
v_gene: TRBV6-6
d_gene: TRBD2

CDR3aa: ASSMPGLADYNEQF
v_gene: TRBV4-1
d_gene: TRBD2

CDR3aa: AISEYSGFYEQY
v_gene: TRBV10-3
d_gene: -

CDR3aa: ASSPLYRKTYEQY
v_gene: TRBV5-8
d_gene: -

CDR3aa: ASSEVNRAGELF
v_gene: TRBV6-1
d_gene: -

CDR3aa: ASSESPRLTDTQY
v_gene: TRBV2
d_gene: -

CDR3aa: ASSKQAYTEAF
v_gene: TRBV7-3
d_gene: -

CDR3aa: ATSDLGQGGTDTQY
v_gene: TRBV24-1
d_gene: TRBD1

CDR3aa: ASRPWTGEKDTQY
v_gene: TRBV27
d_gene: TRBD1

CDR3aa: ASRTNRDPNYGYT
v_gene: TRBV5-8
d_gene: -

CDR3aa: ASRPGSRNTGELF
v_gene: TRBV16
d_gene: -

CDR3aa: ASSLAPRTGRDGYT
v_gene: TRBV7-2
d_gene: TRBD1

CDR3aa: ATSRDAGTGRRYGYT
v_gene: TRBV15
d_gene: TRBD1

CDR3aa: ASSLTLSGQYTGELF
v_gene: TRBV4-1
d_gene: -

CDR3aa: ASSTTSVETQY
v_gene: TRBV19
d_gene: TRBD2

CDR3aa: ASSQDVRVKTQY
v_gene: TRBV3-1/TRBV3-2
d_gene: -

CDR3aa: ASTRGFNTEAF
v_gene: TRBV3-1/TRBV3-2
d_gene: -

CDR3aa: ASSPDRARDSPLH
v_gene: TRBV6-5
d_gene: TRBD1

CDR3aa: ASSYEESSYEQY
v_gene: TRBV6-2/TRBV6-3
d_gene: -

CDR3aa: ASSQGDLQGGGYNEQF
v_gene: TRBV3-1/TRBV3-2
d_gene: -

CDR3aa: ASSLVGLYNEQF
v_gene: TRBV5-1
d_gene: -

CDR3aa: ASSSRTGLAGTTDTQY
v_gene: TRBV18
d_gene: TRBD2

CDR3aa: ASTNRGSGANVLT
v_gene: TRBV7-2
d_gene: TRBD1

CDR3aa: ASSFVAGGDYNEQF
v_gene: TRBV7-2
d_gene: TRBD2

CDR3aa: ASSSIGRGRNRETQY
v_gene: TRBV7-6
d_gene: -

CDR3aa: ASSPSGTNYGYT
v_gene: TRBV7-3
d_gene: -

CDR3aa: ASSSGRAGTDTQY
v_gene: TRBV13
d_gene: TRBD2

CDR3aa: ASSQAAFQNSYGYT
v_gene: TRBV4-3
d_gene: -

CDR3aa: ASSPIGSPTDTQY
v_gene: TRBV14
d_gene: -